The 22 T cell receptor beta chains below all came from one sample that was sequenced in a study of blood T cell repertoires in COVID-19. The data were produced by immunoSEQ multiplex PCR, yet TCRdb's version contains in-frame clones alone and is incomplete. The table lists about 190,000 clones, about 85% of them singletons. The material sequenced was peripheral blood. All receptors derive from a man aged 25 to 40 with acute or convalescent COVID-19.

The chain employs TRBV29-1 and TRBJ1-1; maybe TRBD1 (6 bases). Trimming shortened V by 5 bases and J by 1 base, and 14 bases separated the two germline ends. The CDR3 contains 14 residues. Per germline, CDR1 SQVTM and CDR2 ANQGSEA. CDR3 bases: TGCAGCGTTCAAAAGGGGGTTCGGAACACTGAAGCTTTCTTT. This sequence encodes CSVQKGVRNTEAFF.

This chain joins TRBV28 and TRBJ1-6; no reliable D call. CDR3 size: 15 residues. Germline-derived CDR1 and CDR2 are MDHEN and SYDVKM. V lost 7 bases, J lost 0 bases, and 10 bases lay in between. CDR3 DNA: TGTGCCAGCAAAGCGGGGAGCTCCTATAATTCACCCCTCCACTTT. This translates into CASKAGSSYNSPLHF.

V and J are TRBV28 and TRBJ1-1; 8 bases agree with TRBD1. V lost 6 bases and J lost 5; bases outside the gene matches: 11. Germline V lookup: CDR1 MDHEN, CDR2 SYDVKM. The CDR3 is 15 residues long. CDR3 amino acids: CASRRRGLRGTEAFF. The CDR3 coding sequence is TGTGCCAGCAGACGCAGGGGGCTACGTGGGACTGAAGCTTTCTTT.

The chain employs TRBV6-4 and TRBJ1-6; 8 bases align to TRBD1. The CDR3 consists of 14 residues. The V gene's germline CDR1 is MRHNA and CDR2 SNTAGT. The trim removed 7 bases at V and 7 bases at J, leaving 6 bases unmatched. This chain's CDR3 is CASKEQGGNSPLHF. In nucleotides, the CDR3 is TGTGCCAGCAAGGAACAGGGGGGCAATTCACCCCTCCACTTT.

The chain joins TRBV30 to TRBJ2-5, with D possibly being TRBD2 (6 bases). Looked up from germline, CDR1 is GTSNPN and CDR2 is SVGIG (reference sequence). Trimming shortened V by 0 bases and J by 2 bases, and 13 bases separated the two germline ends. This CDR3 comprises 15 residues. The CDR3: CAWSVLGGDQETQYF. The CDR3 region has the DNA TGTGCCTGGAGTGTACTAGGCGGGGATCAAGAGACCCAGTACTTC.

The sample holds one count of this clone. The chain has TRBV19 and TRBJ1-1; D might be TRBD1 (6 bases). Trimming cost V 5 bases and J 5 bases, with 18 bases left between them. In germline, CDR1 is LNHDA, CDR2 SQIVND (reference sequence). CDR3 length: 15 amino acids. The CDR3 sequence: CASSASTGGGTEAFF. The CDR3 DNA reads TGTGCCAGTAGTGCCTCGACGGGAGGGGGGACTGAAGCTTTCTTT.

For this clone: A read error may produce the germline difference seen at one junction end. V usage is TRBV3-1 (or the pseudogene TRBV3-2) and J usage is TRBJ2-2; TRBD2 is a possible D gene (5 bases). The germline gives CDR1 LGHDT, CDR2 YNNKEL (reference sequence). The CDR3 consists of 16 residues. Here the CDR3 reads CASSRVLGGDTGEPFF. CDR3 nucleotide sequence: TGTGCCAGCAGCCGAGTACTAGGTGGTGACACCGGGGAGCCGTTTTTT.

The CDR3 spells CASSSEEVYNEQFF. The DNA of the CDR3 is TGTGCCAGCAGCTCCGAGGAGGTATACAATGAGCAGTTCTTC. This chain links TRBV7-8 with TRBJ2-1; tentative D call: TRBD2 (5 bases). The length of the CDR3 is 14 residues. Trimming took off 4 bases at V and 4 bases at J, with 11 bases between the two ends. Per the germline V gene, CDR1 is SGHVS and CDR2 is FQNEAQ.

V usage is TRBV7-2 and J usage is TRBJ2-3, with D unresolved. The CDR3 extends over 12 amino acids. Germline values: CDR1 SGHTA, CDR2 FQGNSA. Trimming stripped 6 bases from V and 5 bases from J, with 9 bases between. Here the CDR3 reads CASSFRGDTQYF. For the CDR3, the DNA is TGTGCCAGCAGTTTCAGAGGAGATACGCAGTATTTT.

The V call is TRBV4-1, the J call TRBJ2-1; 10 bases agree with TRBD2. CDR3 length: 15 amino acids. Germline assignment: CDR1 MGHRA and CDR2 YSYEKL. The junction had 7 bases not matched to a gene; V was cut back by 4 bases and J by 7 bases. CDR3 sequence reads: CASSLSSGSWNEQFF. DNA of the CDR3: TGCGCCAGCAGCCTCTCTAGCGGGAGTTGGAATGAGCAGTTCTTC.

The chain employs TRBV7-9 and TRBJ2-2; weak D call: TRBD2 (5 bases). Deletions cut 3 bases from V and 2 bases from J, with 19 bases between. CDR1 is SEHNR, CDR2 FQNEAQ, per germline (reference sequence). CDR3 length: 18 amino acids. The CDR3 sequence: CASSLGRGWGRNTGELFF. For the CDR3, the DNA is TGTGCCAGCAGCTTGGGCCGGGGTTGGGGTCGTAACACCGGGGAGCTGTTTTTT. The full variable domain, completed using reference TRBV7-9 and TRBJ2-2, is DTGVSQNPRHKITKRGQNVTFRCDPISEHNRLYWYRQTLGQGPEFLTYFQNEAQLEKSRLLSDRFSAERPKGSFSTLEIQRTEQGDSAMYLCASSLGRGWGRNTGELFFGEGSRLTVL.

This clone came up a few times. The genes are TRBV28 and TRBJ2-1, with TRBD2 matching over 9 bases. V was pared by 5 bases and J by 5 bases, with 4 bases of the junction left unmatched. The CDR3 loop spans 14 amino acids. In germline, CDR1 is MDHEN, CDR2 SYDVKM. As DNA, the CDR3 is TGTGCCAGCAGTACCAGACTAGCGGACAATGAGCAGTTCTTC. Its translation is CASSTRLADNEQFF. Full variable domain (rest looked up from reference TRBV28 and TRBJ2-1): DVKVTQSSRYLVKRTGEKVFLECVQDMDHENMFWYRQDPGLGLRLIYFSYDVKMKEKGDIPEGYSVSREKKERFSLILESASTNQTSMYLCASSTRLADNEQFFGPGTRLTVL.

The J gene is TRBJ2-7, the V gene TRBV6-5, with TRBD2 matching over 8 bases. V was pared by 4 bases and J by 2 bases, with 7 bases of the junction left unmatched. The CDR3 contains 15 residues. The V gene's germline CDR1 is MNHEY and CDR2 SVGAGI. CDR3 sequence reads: CASSFQAGDPYEQYF. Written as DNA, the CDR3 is TGTGCCAGCAGTTTCCAAGCGGGAGACCCCTACGAGCAGTACTTC.

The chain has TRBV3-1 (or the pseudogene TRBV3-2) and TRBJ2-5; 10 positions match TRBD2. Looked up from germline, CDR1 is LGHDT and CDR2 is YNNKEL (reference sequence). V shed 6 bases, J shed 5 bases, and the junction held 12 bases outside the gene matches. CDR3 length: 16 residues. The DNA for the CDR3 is TGTGCCAGCAGAGAAGGTAGCGGGAGGAGACTGGAGACCCAGTACTTC. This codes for CASREGSGRRLETQYF.

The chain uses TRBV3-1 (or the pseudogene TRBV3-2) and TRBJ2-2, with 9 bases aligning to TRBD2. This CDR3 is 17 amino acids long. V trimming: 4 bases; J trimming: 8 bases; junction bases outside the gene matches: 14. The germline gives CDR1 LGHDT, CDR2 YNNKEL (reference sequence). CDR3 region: CASSPSAGLAGEGELFF. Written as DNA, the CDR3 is TGTGCCAGCAGCCCTTCAGCGGGACTAGCCGGGGAAGGGGAGCTGTTTTTT.

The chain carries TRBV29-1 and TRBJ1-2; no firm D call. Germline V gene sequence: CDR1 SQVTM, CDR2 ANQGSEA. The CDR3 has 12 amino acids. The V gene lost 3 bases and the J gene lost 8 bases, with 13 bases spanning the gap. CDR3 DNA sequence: TGCAGCGTTGACCCCTCTTTGACAGGCTACACCTTC. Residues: CSVDPSLTGYTF.

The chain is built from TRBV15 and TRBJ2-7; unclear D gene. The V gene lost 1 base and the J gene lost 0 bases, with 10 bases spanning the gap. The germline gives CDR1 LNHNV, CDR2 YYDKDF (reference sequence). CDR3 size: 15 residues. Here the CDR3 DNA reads TGTGCCACCAGCAGAGCGGTGGTAAGCTCCTACGAGCAGTACTTC. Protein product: CATSRAVVSSYEQYF.

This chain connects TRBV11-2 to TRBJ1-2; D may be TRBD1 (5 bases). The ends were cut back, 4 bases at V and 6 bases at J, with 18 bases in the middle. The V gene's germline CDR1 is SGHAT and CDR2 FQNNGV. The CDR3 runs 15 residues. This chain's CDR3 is CASSSAGGEANGYTF. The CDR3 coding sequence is TGTGCCAGCAGCTCGGCGGGGGGGGAAGCAAATGGCTACACCTTC.

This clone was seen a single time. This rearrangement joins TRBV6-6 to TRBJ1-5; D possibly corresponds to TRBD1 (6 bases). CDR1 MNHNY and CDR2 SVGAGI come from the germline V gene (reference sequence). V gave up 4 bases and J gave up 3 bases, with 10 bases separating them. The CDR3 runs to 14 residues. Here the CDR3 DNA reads TGTGCCAGCAGTTCGGACAGATTCAATCAGCCCCAGCATTTT. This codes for CASSSDRFNQPQHF.

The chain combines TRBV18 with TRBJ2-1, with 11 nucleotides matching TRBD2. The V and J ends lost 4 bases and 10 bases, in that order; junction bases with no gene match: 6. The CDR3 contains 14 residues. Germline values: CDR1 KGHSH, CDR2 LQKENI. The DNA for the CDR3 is TGTGCCAGCTCACTAGCGGGAGGGCCGGGGGAGCAGTTCTTC. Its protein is CASSLAGGPGEQFF.

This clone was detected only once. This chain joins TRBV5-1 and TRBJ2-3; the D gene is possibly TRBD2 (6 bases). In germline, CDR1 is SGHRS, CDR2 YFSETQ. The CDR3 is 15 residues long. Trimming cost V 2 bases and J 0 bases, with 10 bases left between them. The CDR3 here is CASSFGRGSTDTQYF. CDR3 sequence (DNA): TGCGCCAGCAGCTTCGGGCGGGGAAGCACAGATACGCAGTATTTT.

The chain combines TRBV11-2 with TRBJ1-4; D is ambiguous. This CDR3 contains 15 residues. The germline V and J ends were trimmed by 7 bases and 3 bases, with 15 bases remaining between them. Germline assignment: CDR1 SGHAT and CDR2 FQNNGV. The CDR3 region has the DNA TGTGCCAGCACCCCGTTGGGGAGCCCTAATGAAAAACTGTTTTTT. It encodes CASTPLGSPNEKLFF.